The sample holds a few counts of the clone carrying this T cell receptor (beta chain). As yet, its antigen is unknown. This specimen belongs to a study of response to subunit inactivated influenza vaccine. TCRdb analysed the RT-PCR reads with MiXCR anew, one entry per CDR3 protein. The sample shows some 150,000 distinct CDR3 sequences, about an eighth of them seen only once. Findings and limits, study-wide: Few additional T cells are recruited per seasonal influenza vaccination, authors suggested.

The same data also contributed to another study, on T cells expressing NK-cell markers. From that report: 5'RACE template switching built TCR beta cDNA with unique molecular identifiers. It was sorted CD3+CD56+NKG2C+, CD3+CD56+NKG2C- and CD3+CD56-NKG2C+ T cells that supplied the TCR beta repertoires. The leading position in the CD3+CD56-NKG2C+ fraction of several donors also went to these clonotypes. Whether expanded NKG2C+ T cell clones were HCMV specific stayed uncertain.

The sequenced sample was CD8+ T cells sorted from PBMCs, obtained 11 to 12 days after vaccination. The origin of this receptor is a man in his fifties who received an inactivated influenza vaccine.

The CDR3 bases are TGTGCCAGCAGAGCGACACAAAATGAGGATGGCTACACCTTC. Translating gives CASRATQNEDGYTF. V usage is TRBV6-1 and J usage is TRBJ1-2; D unclear. V was trimmed by 6 bases and J by 6 bases, leaving 17 bases between them. The CDR3 consists of 14 residues. Germline assignment: CDR1 MNHNS and CDR2 SASEGT.